This T cell receptor (beta chain) was documented in a study of PD-1 blockade in classical Hodgkin lymphoma. Notes on this clone: The target antigen is unknown.

General study findings and limits: According to reports, newly diagnosed patients had lower baseline TCR diversity than healthy donors, and relapsed/refractory patients had lower baseline TCR diversity still. By C4D1, CD4+ diversity increased significantly, especially in complete responders.

This table comes from immunoSEQ multiplex PCR, and its TCRdb copy is limited to in-frame clones, with some not included. This sample yields about 2,500 clones, of which 80% to 90% are seen a single time; 1.1% to 1.5% belongs to the top ten. There was relapse after autologous stem cell transplantation in every patient, and there was variation in brentuximab vedotin exposure. Purified CD4+ T cells were obtained from thawed PBMCs through magnetic negative selection. The clonotype originates from a human donor with classical Hodgkin lymphoma. Material: CD4+ T cells from blood, obtained at baseline.

The CDR3 DNA sequence: TGCGCCAGCAGCCAAGTCAAGGAAAGCACTGAAGCTTTCTTT. Its translation is CASSQVKESTEAFF. V and J are TRBV4-1 and TRBJ1-1, with D unclear. V lost 1 base and J lost 4, with 10 bases in between. The CDR3 is 14 amino acids. Germline CDR1 reads MGHRA; CDR2 reads YSYEKL.